This T cell receptor beta chain is from a study of graft-versus-host responses after intestinal transplantation. Overall study context: Every recipient had anti-thymocyte globulin induction and three to four years of tacrolimus plus steroids. Study results and caveats: Graft-donor T cell macrochimerism in patients accompanied high graft-versus-host to host-versus-graft clonal ratios in allografts. Peak levels of circulating GvH clones tracked with early post-transplant HvG declines. In recipient marrow, GvH clones were found, and some appeared first in ileum or blood.

As to this clone: The antigen is unknown.

Assay used: immunoSEQ multiplex PCR; TCRdb lists only in-frame clones, some missing. The sample shows over 85,000 clones, approximately 95% of them seen only once. The sample here was unstimulated CD8+ T cells sorted from spleen or lymph node cells, taken before intestinal transplant. This TCR derives from a human donor who received an intestinal transplant.

CDR3 bases: TGTGCCAGCAGTGAACTCGGCTCTGGAAACACCATATATTTT. As protein: CASSELGSGNTIYF. This chain connects TRBV2 to TRBJ1-3; D gene uncertain. Germline V gene lookup returns CDR1 SNHLY and CDR2 FYNNEI. The CDR3 sequence is 14 residues long. V dropped 2 bases and J dropped 0 bases, with 5 bases sitting between them.